These T cell receptor beta chains were read from a single sample in a study of technical replicates of blood from several donors. Profiling relied on immunoSEQ multiplex PCR, and the TCRdb table lists in-frame clones only, not all of them. The data show about 75,000 clones, about 97% seen once. Sequencing was carried out using T cells isolated from PBMCs. Source of these receptors: a human donor in good health. CDR3s include the opening cysteine and the closing phenylalanine or tryptophan. Each record gives: V gene, clone size, J gene, D gene, CDR3 protein, CDR3 DNA. D genes are given only for firm matches. The listing skips clone size in some rows; elsewhere it reads once, few, many or a size class.

>TRBV10-1|once|TRBJ2-7|TRBD2
CAGPTSLPYEQYF
TGCGCCGGACCGACTAGCCTCCCTTACGAGCAGTACTTC
>TRBV9|once|TRBJ2-3|-
CASSVDRRTIADTQYF
TGTGCCAGCAGCGTAGACCGTAGGACAATTGCAGATACGCAGTATTTT
>TRBV27|-|TRBJ2-1|TRBD2
CASSLSPLAGVNEQFF
TGTGCCAGCAGCCTTTCCCCACTAGCGGGAGTCAATGAGCAGTTCTTC
>TRBV20-1|once|TRBJ2-3|-
CSAGADTQYF
TGCAGTGCAGGGGCAGATACGCAGTATTTT
>TRBV5-1|once|TRBJ2-5|-
CASSVNIQETQYF
TGCGCCAGCAGCGTAAACATCCAAGAGACCCAGTACTTC
>TRBV15|-|TRBJ2-5|-
CATSRSLGAQETQYF
TGTGCCACCAGCAGGAGTCTGGGGGCCCAAGAGACCCAGTACTTC
>TRBV10-2|-|TRBJ1-1|-
CASEGDTEAFF
TGCGCCAGCGAAGGGGACACTGAAGCTTTCTTT
>TRBV6-6|-|TRBJ2-1|-
CASSGGPSNEQFF
TGTGCCAGCAGCGGCGGGCCGAGTAATGAGCAGTTCTTC
>TRBV19|-|TRBJ1-5|-
CASSVQGNQPQHF
TGTGCCAGTAGTGTGCAGGGAAATCAGCCCCAGCATTTT
>TRBV28|once|TRBJ1-1|-
CASSSRLSKRNTEAFF
TGTGCCAGCAGTTCCCGACTGTCGAAAAGGAACACTGAAGCTTTCTTT
>TRBV9|-|TRBJ1-3|-
CASSPTGNTIYF
TGTGCCAGCAGCCCCACAGGAAACACCATATATTTT
>TRBV13|-|TRBJ2-3|TRBD2
CASSSIAGAGDTQYF
TGTGCCAGCAGCTCTATAGCGGGAGCGGGGGATACGCAGTATTTT
>TRBV28|-|TRBJ2-7|TRBD1
CASSPAGGTPYEQYF
TGTGCCAGCAGCCCCGCAGGGGGTACCCCCTACGAGCAGTACTTC
>TRBV2|-|TRBJ1-5|-
CASTYSNQPQHF
TGTGCCAGCACGTATAGCAATCAGCCCCAGCATTTT
>TRBV6-5|-|TRBJ2-7|TRBD2
CASSSGGLASYEQYF
TGTGCCAGCAGTTCAGGCGGACTAGCGTCCTACGAGCAGTACTTC
>TRBV27|-|TRBJ2-5|TRBD2
CASSGASGSSQETQYF
TGTGCCAGCAGTGGAGCTAGCGGAAGTTCTCAAGAGACCCAGTACTTC
>TRBV6-6|-|TRBJ2-3|TRBD2
CAIASGSTDTQYF
TGTGCCATCGCTAGCGGGAGCACAGATACGCAGTATTTT
>TRBV5-4|-|TRBJ2-3|TRBD2
CASSPIAGGPTDTQYF
TGTGCCAGCAGCCCCATAGCGGGAGGGCCCACAGATACGCAGTATTTT
>TRBV7-2|-|TRBJ1-2|-
CASSSLPTYGYTF
TGTGCCAGCAGTTCACTTCCCACCTATGGCTACACCTTC
>TRBV4-2|once|TRBJ2-1|TRBD2
CASSQETSGNAHEQFF
TGTGCCAGCAGCCAAGAAACTAGCGGAAATGCACATGAGCAGTTCTTC
>TRBV28|-|TRBJ2-7|-
CASSQQPLTYEQYF
TGTGCCAGCAGTCAACAGCCCTTAACCTACGAGCAGTACTTC
>TRBV7-9|-|TRBJ2-1|TRBD2
CASSRQVGGGYYNEQFF
TGTGCCAGCAGTCGGCAGGTGGGGGGAGGGTACTACAATGAGCAGTTCTTC
>TRBV10-3|-|TRBJ2-1|TRBD2
CAISESVGTSVNEQFF
TGTGCCATCAGTGAGTCCGTGGGGACTAGCGTCAATGAGCAGTTCTTC
>TRBV29-1|-|TRBJ2-3|-
CSVRGSGTDTQYF
TGCAGCGTCAGGGGTTCCGGCACAGATACGCAGTATTTT